Listed here are 23 T cell receptor beta chains from one sample, sequenced in a study of early T cells in non-severe SARS-CoV-2 infection. TCRdb redid the calling of the 5' RACE reads with MiXCR, one entry per CDR3 protein. Of about 28,000 distinct CDR3 sequences in the sample, 5% to 6.5% were seen once. This specimen consisted of whole blood, obtained at baseline. The receptors shown here come from an adult who was a healthcare worker with PCR-confirmed SARS-CoV-2 infection or an uninfected control (not recorded which).

The chain joins TRBV7-9 to TRBJ2-1; 13 positions match TRBD2. This CDR3 is built from 17 residues. The germline gives CDR1 SEHNR, CDR2 FQNEAQ (reference sequence). Germline trimming cut 4 bases from V and 5 bases from J; bases unmatched to any gene: 8. The chain's CDR3 is CASSSYGLAGVHNEQFF. The CDR3 DNA reads TGTGCCAGCAGCTCATACGGACTAGCGGGGGTGCACAATGAGCAGTTCTTC.

The chain employs TRBV5-1 and TRBJ2-3; D is perhaps TRBD1 or TRBD2 (5 bases each). The CDR3 has 15 amino acids. Trimming took off 6 bases at V and 0 bases at J, with 14 bases between the two ends. Germline V gene sequence: CDR1 SGHRS, CDR2 YFSETQ. The CDR3 is CASTVWDASTDTQYF. CDR3 sequence (DNA): TGCGCCAGCACCGTGTGGGACGCGAGCACAGATACGCAGTATTTT.

This clonotype was observed at least ten times. The chain couples TRBV10-2 to TRBJ1-4; 7 nucleotides agree with TRBD1. Germline lookup yields CDR1 WSHSY and CDR2 SAAADI. The CDR3 consists of 16 residues. The V gene end was trimmed by 4 bases and the J gene end by 0 bases; junction bases not matched to a gene: 5. The CDR3 DNA follows: TGCGCCAGCAGTGCCGGGACAGAAGCAACTAATGAAAAACTGTTTTTT. It translates to CASSAGTEATNEKLFF.

This clonotype was found many times. The chain joins TRBV11-2 to TRBJ2-1; a weak D match, TRBD2 (5 bases). The CDR3 sequence is 14 residues long. The V gene lost 1 base and the J gene lost 5 bases, with 9 bases spanning the gap. Germline V gene data show CDR1 as SGHAT and CDR2 as FQNNGV. The chain's CDR3 is CASSLGGSNNEQFF. The CDR3 region has the DNA TGTGCCAGCAGCTTAGGAGGGTCCAACAATGAGCAGTTCTTC.

This clonotype was recorded at least ten times. The rearrangement uses TRBV20-1 and TRBJ2-1, with D perhaps TRBD1 (6 bases). The germline gives CDR1 DFQATT, CDR2 SNEGSKA (reference sequence). CDR3 length: 12 residues. V was cut by 6 bases and J by 4 bases, with 10 bases left in between. The CDR3 region is CSARDIYNEQFF. DNA of the CDR3: TGCAGTGCCCGGGACATTTACAATGAGCAGTTCTTC.

This clonotype was counted at least ten times. V gene TRBV12-3 or TRBV12-4 combines with J gene TRBJ2-7; no definite D call. There are 13 residues in the CDR3. Trimming removed 3 bases from V and 1 base from J, with 7 bases in between. The CDR3 DNA is TGTGCCAGCAGTTTGGGGATTTCCTACGAGCAGTACTTC. Its translation: CASSLGISYEQYF.

This clonotype was recorded at least ten times. J is TRBJ2-1 and V is TRBV24-1, with D unclear. The CDR3 is made up of 13 amino acids. The germline CDR1 and CDR2 sequences are KGHDR and SFDVKD. V was pared by 4 bases and J by 5 bases, with 8 bases between. DNA of the CDR3: TGTGCCACCAGTGAGGGTCCCCACAATGAGCAGTTCTTC. As protein: CATSEGPHNEQFF.

The chain is built from TRBV19 and TRBJ1-2, with 9 bases identical to TRBD1. Germline V lookup: CDR1 LNHDA, CDR2 SQIVND (reference sequence). The CDR3 contains 14 residues. V was pared by 4 bases and J by 4 bases, with 4 bases of the junction left unmatched. The DNA for the CDR3 is TGTGCCAGTAGTACGACAGGGGGTAGCTATGGCTACACCTTC. Amino acid sequence: CASSTTGGSYGYTF. The full variable domain, its missing parts supplied by reference TRBV19 and TRBJ1-2, is DGGITQSPKYLFRKEGQNVTLSCEQNLNHDAMYWYRQDPGQGLRLIYYSQIVNDFQKGDIAEGYSVSREKKESFPLTVTSAQKNPTAFYLCASSTTGGSYGYTFGSGTRLTVV.

At least ten counts were recorded for this clonotype. The CDR3 DNA reads as TGTGCCAGCAGCTCACAGGGCGAGGGCTCTGAAGCTTTCTTT. Translating it yields CASSSQGEGSEAFF. The chain carries TRBV11-3 and TRBJ1-1; a possible D gene is TRBD1 (6 bases). The ends were cut back, 4 bases at V and 6 bases at J, with 15 bases in the middle. The CDR3 runs 14 residues. Per germline, CDR1 SGHNT and CDR2 YENEEA.

As regards this clonotype: A clone one base away is much larger, so this may be a read error. V is TRBV7-8 and J is TRBJ2-7; 7 bases agree with TRBD1. J gave up 3 bases and V 0 bases, and 11 bases lay outside the gene matches. Germline CDR1 is SGHVS and CDR2 is FQNEAQ. The CDR3 is made up of 17 amino acids. CDR3 sequence (DNA): TGTGCCAGCAGCTTAGCGCTCTCCCCGACAGGGAGCTACGAGCAGTACTTC. It yields the protein CASSLALSPTGSYEQYF.

This clonotype appeared many times. This rearrangement joins TRBV20-1 to TRBJ2-7, with 12 bases fitting TRBD1. V lost 6 bases, J lost 6 bases, and 18 bases stayed unmatched. The germline CDR1 and CDR2 sequences are DFQATT and SNEGSKA (reference sequence). This CDR3 region has 17 residues. CDR3 protein: CSAPFAGTGGALSEQYF. CDR3 coding DNA: TGCAGTGCGCCTTTCGCCGGGACAGGGGGCGCATTGTCCGAGCAGTACTTC.

Many counts were recorded for this clonotype. V and J are TRBV28 and TRBJ2-2; 8 bases are shared with TRBD1. In germline, CDR1 is MDHEN, CDR2 SYDVKM. The CDR3 is 16 residues long. Trimming removed 5 bases from V and 7 bases from J; junction bases left unmatched: 12. This CDR3 is CASSPPGAGGIGELFF. CDR3 in DNA: TGTGCCAGCAGTCCACCCGGGGCAGGGGGCATCGGGGAGCTGTTTTTT. The full variable domain, with the rest looked up from reference TRBV28 and TRBJ2-2, is DVKVTQSSRYLVKRTGEKVFLECVQDMDHENMFWYRQDPGLGLRLIYFSYDVKMKEKGDIPEGYSVSREKKERFSLILESASTNQTSMYLCASSPPGAGGIGELFFGEGSRLTVL.

Many counts were recorded for this clonotype. V usage is TRBV24-1 and J usage is TRBJ2-5, with D uncertain. This CDR3 contains 13 residues. Germline V gene data show CDR1 as KGHDR and CDR2 as SFDVKD. The V and J ends lost 3 bases and 5 bases respectively, with 9 bases between them. The CDR3 DNA reads as TGTGCCACCAGTGATCACCCGCGGGAGACCCAGTACTTC. Encoded protein: CATSDHPRETQYF.

Many counts were recorded for this clonotype. The gene calls are TRBV19 and TRBJ2-1; 12 nucleotides line up with TRBD2. The ends lost 4 bases at V and 7 bases at J; junction bases unmatched: 5. The CDR3 is made up of 15 amino acids. The germline V gene has CDR1 LNHDA and CDR2 SQIVND (reference sequence). The CDR3 loop is CASSTTSGSPNEQFF. The CDR3, as DNA: TGTGCCAGTAGTACGACTAGCGGGAGTCCGAATGAGCAGTTCTTC.

Comments on this clonotype: Possible read error: a much larger clone is one base away. The chain uses TRBV11-2 and TRBJ2-3, with D perhaps TRBD1 or TRBD2 (6 bases each). In germline, CDR1 is SGHAT, CDR2 FQNNGV. CDR3 length: 14 amino acids. CDR3: CVSSLGRGGDTQYF. DNA of the CDR3: TGTGTCAGCAGCTTAGGGCGAGGGGGGGATACGCAGTATTTT.

The rearrangement joins TRBV5-6 to TRBJ2-1; D uncertain. The germline V gene encodes CDR1 SGHDT and CDR2 YYEEEE. This CDR3 comprises 11 residues. The V and J ends lost 0 bases and 10 bases respectively, with 5 bases between them. CDR3 in amino acids: CASSLVGEQFF. The CDR3 nucleotides are TGTGCCAGCAGCTTGGTGGGAGAGCAGTTCTTC.

The gene calls are TRBV6-5 and TRBJ2-3, with D possibly TRBD2 on 5 matching bases. Germline loops: CDR1 MNHEY, CDR2 SVGAGI. Trimming took 0 bases from V and 1 from J, leaving 5 bases between them. The CDR3 spans 14 residues. The CDR3 sequence is CASSYSGGTDTQYF. DNA for the CDR3: TGTGCCAGCAGTTACTCCGGGGGCACAGATACGCAGTATTTT.

This clonotype was counted at least ten times. This chain uses TRBV20-1 with TRBJ2-7; 15 nucleotides align to TRBD2. The J segment lost 5 bases and the V segment lost 5 bases, leaving 7 bases of the junction unmatched. This CDR3 has 15 residues. Germline V gives CDR1 DFQATT, CDR2 SNEGSKA (reference sequence). As DNA, the CDR3 is TGCAGTGCTCGACGGACTAGCGGGAGGGACAACGAGCAGTACTTC. The encoded protein is CSARRTSGRDNEQYF.

A few counts support this clonotype. This chain connects TRBV10-3 to TRBJ2-3; 10 nucleotides line up with TRBD2. This CDR3 has 16 amino acids. CDR1 ENHRY and CDR2 SYGVKD come from the germline V gene. V was pared by 3 bases and J by 1 base, with 4 bases of the junction left unmatched. CDR3 sequence (DNA): TGTGCCATCAGTGACCCCGGGACTAGCGGCACAGATACGCAGTATTTT. Translating gives CAISDPGTSGTDTQYF.

The chain couples TRBV20-1 to TRBJ1-6; TRBD1 might be the D (5 bases). V lost 1 base to trimming and J lost 7 bases, with 17 bases between them. CDR3 length equals 16 residues. Germline V CDR1 and CDR2: DFQATT, SNEGSKA (reference sequence). CDR3 nucleotides: TGCAGTGCTAGAGCCTGGGACGGCCGGGGGAATTCACCCCTCCACTTT. Protein sequence: CSARAWDGRGNSPLHF.

This clonotype showed up many times. The chain links TRBV12-3 or TRBV12-4 to TRBJ1-1; D is ambiguous. Trimming shortened V by 4 bases and J by 1 base, and 19 bases separated the two germline ends. The CDR3 length is 17 residues. The CDR3 sequence is CASSSPLWTRWNTEAFF. In DNA, the CDR3 is TGTGCCAGCAGTTCCCCCCTCTGGACCAGGTGGAACACTGAAGCTTTCTTT.

The chain carries TRBV6-5 and TRBJ2-5, with 8 bases identical to TRBD2. The trim removed 6 bases at V and 1 base at J, leaving 10 bases unmatched. The CDR3 extends over 16 amino acids. The germline CDR1 and CDR2 sequences are MNHEY and SVGAGI. CDR3 loop: CASRTGLAESQETQYF. CDR3 DNA: TGTGCCAGCAGAACCGGACTAGCAGAAAGCCAAGAGACCCAGTACTTC.

The J gene is TRBJ1-2, the V gene TRBV28, with D maybe TRBD1 (6 bases). The CDR3 totals 14 residues. CDR1 and CDR2 from the germline V gene are MDHEN and SYDVKM. V was shortened by 5 bases and J by 6 bases, with 16 bases between the two germline ends. The CDR3 nucleotides are TGTGCCAGCAGTCGGACAGCCCTCTCCCATGGCTACACCTTC. Protein: CASSRTALSHGYTF.